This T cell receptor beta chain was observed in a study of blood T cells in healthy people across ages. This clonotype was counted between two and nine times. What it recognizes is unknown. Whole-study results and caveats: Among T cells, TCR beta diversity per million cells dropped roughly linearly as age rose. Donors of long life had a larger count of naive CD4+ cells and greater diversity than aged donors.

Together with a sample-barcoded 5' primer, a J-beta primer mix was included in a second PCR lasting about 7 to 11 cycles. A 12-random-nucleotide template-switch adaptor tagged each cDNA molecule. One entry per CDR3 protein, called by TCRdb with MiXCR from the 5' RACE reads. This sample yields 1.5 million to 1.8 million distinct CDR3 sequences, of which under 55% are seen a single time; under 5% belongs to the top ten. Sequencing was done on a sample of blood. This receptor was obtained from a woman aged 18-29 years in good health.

The CDR3 DNA sequence: TGTGCCAGCAGCCCCCAGGCGGTGGGGGCGAATGAGCAGTTCTTC. Translated, it gives CASSPQAVGANEQFF. The gene calls are TRBV11-2 and TRBJ2-1, with D maybe TRBD1 (6 bases). V gave up 5 bases and J gave up 7 bases, with 18 bases separating them. Germline CDR1 is SGHAT and CDR2 is FQNNGV. The CDR3 has 15 residues.